This T cell receptor (beta chain) was found in a study of T cell repertoires in cytomegalovirus infection (dated by TCRdb to about 2019). The study in broad terms: Because public TCR beta signatures pointed to carriage of CMV infection together with the matching HLA type, the HLA type of each donor mattered for the analysis.

These reads were obtained on an Illumina HiSeq 1500. TCRdb handled the public reads itself, with Q25 trimming in fastp and clone calling in MiXCR, and kept productive beta chains. Here each entry gathers all rows of one CDR3 protein and keeps the most common genes and DNA. The sample includes a few hundred thousand distinct CDR3 sequences, with around 9.5% observed a single time. Of the sample, 3.5% to 4.5% falls within the top ten clones. Points the paper makes about the study in general: In the ex vivo response, HLA-C-restricted CMV-specific TCR beta clonotypes were dominant, and in two of eight donors the single most frequent clonotype came from this HLA-C-restricted group. In both this cohort and an independent 352-donor cohort, the cumulative frequency of public TCR beta family members distinguished carriers of CMV infection plus the relevant HLA type.

This clonotype occurred a few times. Its antigen has not been determined. No per-base quality is available; no much larger clone lies one base away. From the cysteine up to the phenylalanine, the CDR3 has a length of 14 residues. CDR3 DNA only is kept here, 42 bases in frame from base 1. The germline V gene supplies CDR1 SGHTA and CDR2 FQGNSA. Relative to germline, V is missing 3 bases and J is missing 6 bases, with 4 bases of the junction outside any gene match. This TCR was sampled from a human donor in good health (CMV status not recorded). Some clones in this sample may be carry-over from other donors' samples. Sequencing input: PBMCs. In this chain, TRBV7-2 is recombined with TRBJ1-4; 7 of the junction bases match TRBD1. The CDR3 reads as follows: CASSLTGRDEKLFF. In nucleotide form, the sequence is TGTGCCAGCAGCTTGACAGGGAGGGATGAAAAACTGTTTTTT.